A single sample is the source of the 5 T cell receptor beta chains below, sequenced in a study of blood T cells in healthy people across ages. It was with a sample-barcoded 5' primer and a J-beta primer mix that a second PCR of about 7 to 12 cycles was run. Each CDR3 protein gets one entry after TCRdb re-called the 5' RACE reads with MiXCR. This table has around 710,000 distinct CDR3 sequences, roughly two fifths appearing once. Sequencing was done on a sample of blood. These receptors were obtained from a woman aged 55-69 years in good health.

The gene calls are TRBV20-1 and TRBJ2-3; 9 bases agree with TRBD2. Germline V CDR1 and CDR2: DFQATT, SNEGSKA (reference sequence). This CDR3 is 15 amino acids long. Unmatched junction bases numbered 3, after V lost 0 bases and J lost 2 bases. The CDR3 loop reads CSARDSGGLTDTQYF. DNA for the CDR3: TGCAGTGCTAGAGATAGCGGGGGTCTCACAGATACGCAGTATTTT.

This clonotype was observed a few times. The chain is built from TRBV24-1 and TRBJ1-2, with a possible D match to TRBD1 (5 bases). V was trimmed by 1 base and J by 6 bases, leaving 14 bases between them. This CDR3 has 15 residues. CDR1 KGHDR and CDR2 SFDVKD come from the germline V gene. CDR3 sequence: CATSDLGDYINGYTF. CDR3 sequence (DNA): TGTGCCACCAGTGATTTAGGGGATTACATCAATGGCTACACCTTC.

The V gene is TRBV7-3, the J gene TRBJ2-3; 7 bases agree with TRBD1. The germline gives CDR1 SGHTA, CDR2 FQGTGA. This CDR3 is 16 amino acids long. V lost 6 bases, J lost 2 bases, and 11 bases stayed unmatched. The CDR3 loop reads CASSSTGARTTDTQYF. CDR3 sequence (DNA): TGTGCCAGCAGTTCTACAGGGGCTCGAACCACAGATACGCAGTATTTT. Supplemented by reference TRBV7-3 and TRBJ2-3, the full variable domain reads GAGVSQTPSNKVTEKGKYVELRCDPISGHTALYWYRQSLGQGPEFLIYFQGTGAADDSGLPNDRFFAVRPEGSVSTLKIQRTERGDSAVYLCASSSTGARTTDTQYFGPGTRLTVL.

V is TRBV20-1 and J is TRBJ2-1, with TRBD1 identical over 11 bases. J gave up 6 bases and V 6 bases, and 7 bases lay outside the gene matches. The CDR3 covers 14 residues. Germline CDR1 DFQATT, CDR2 SNEGSKA (reference sequence). CDR3 in amino acids: CSARTGGEINEQFF. The CDR3 bases are TGCAGTGCAAGGACAGGGGGCGAAATCAATGAGCAGTTCTTC.

This clonotype came up a few times. The rearrangement uses TRBV11-1 and TRBJ2-4; TRBD2 is a possible D gene (5 bases). The germline gives CDR1 SGHAT, CDR2 FQDESV (reference sequence). The CDR3 is 16 amino acids. V was shortened by 3 bases and J by 6 bases, with 18 bases between the two germline ends. The CDR3 nucleotides read TGTGCCAGCAGCTTCGTTTCGGGCCAAAGCGGAAACATTCAGTACTTC. As protein: CASSFVSGQSGNIQYF.